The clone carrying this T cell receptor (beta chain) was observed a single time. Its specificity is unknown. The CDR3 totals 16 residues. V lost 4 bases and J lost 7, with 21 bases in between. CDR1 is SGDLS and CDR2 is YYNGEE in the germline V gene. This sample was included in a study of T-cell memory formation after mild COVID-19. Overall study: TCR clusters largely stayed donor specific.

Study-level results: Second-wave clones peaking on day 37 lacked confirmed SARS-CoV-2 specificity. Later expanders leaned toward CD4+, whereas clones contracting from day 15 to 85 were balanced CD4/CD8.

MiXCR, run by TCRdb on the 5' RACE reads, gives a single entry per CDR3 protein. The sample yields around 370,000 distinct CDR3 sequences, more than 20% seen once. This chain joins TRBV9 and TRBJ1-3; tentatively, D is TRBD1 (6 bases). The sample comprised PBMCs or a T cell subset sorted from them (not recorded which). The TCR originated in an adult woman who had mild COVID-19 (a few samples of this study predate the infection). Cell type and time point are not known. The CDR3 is CASSSKQGPSRNTIYF. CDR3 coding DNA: TGTGCCAGCAGCTCCAAACAGGGACCCAGCCGGAACACCATATATTTT. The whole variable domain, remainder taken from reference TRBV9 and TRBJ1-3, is DSGVTQTPKHLITATGQRVTLRCSPRSGDLSVYWYQQSLDQGLQFLIQYYNGEERAKGNILERFSAQQFPDLHSELNLSSLELGDSALYFCASSSKQGPSRNTIYFGEGSWLTVV.